The 16 T cell receptor beta chains reported below all come from one sample, sequenced in a study of shared clonotypes between healthy human individuals. The assay was immunoSEQ multiplex PCR, and TCRdb's table has in-frame clones only and misses some. There are over 1.4 million clones in the sample; approximately 96% occur only once, and over 1% lies in the top ten. Sequencing was carried out using naive CD4+ T cells sorted from blood. The subset: CD45RA+ positively selected. Source of these receptors: a man younger than 45 in good health.

The chain couples TRBV7-2 to TRBJ2-7; 7 bases are shared with TRBD1. CDR3 length: 13 amino acids. CDR1 and CDR2 (germline): SGHTA, FQGNSA. Germline trimming cut 6 bases from V and 1 base from J; bases unmatched to any gene: 3. CDR3 in amino acids: CASRSQGSYEQYF. In DNA form, the CDR3 reads TGTGCCAGCAGATCACAGGGGTCCTACGAGCAGTACTTC.

This CDR3 is CASKANAEAFF. The CDR3 DNA sequence: TGTGCCAGCAAGGCTAACGCTGAAGCTTTCTTT. The chain uses TRBV28 and TRBJ1-1; unclear D gene. Germline CDR1 MDHEN, CDR2 SYDVKM. V was cut by 7 bases and J by 6 bases, with 9 bases left in between. The CDR3 spans 11 residues.

The chain is built from TRBV29-1 and TRBJ2-1, with D uncertain. Trimming shortened V by 3 bases and J by 4 bases, and 7 bases separated the two germline ends. Germline CDR1 is SQVTM and CDR2 is ANQGSEA. There are 12 residues in the CDR3. The CDR3 reads CSVDLSYNEQFF. Here the CDR3 DNA reads TGCAGCGTTGATCTGTCGTACAATGAGCAGTTCTTC.

The chain joins TRBV30 to TRBJ1-2; 8 bases align to TRBD1. The CDR3 spans 15 residues. Trimming took 0 bases from V and 6 from J; bases not matched to a gene: 9. The V gene's germline CDR1 is GTSNPN and CDR2 SVGIG (reference sequence). The CDR3 bases are TGTGCCTGGAGTGTCAGACGGACAGGGTTAAATGGCTACACCTTC. Translation: CAWSVRRTGLNGYTF.

CDR3 protein: CASSVEGLPNTGELFF. The DNA of the CDR3 is TGTGCCAGCAGCGTTGAGGGGCTGCCGAACACCGGGGAGCTGTTTTTT. The V call is TRBV9, the J call TRBJ2-2; D could derive from TRBD1 or TRBD2 (5 bases each). The V gene's germline CDR1 is SGDLS and CDR2 YYNGEE. CDR3 length: 16 amino acids. Trimming took 2 bases from V and 0 from J, leaving 11 bases between them. Full variable domain (outside the CDR3, taken from reference TRBV9 and TRBJ2-2): DSGVTQTPKHLITATGQRVTLRCSPRSGDLSVYWYQQSLDQGLQFLIQYYNGEERAKGNILERFSAQQFPDLHSELNLSSLELGDSALYFCASSVEGLPNTGELFFGEGSRLTVL.

The chain uses TRBV7-9 and TRBJ2-2; 8 bases are shared with TRBD1. Per germline, CDR1 SEHNR and CDR2 FQNEAQ (reference sequence). The CDR3 is 16 amino acids. Losses at the gene ends were 2 bases for V and 6 bases for J; bases not matched to a gene: 8. CDR3 sequence reads: CASSLFGQGFAGELFF. The DNA of the CDR3 is TGTGCCAGCAGCTTATTTGGACAGGGCTTTGCCGGGGAGCTGTTTTTT.

This clone was observed a single time. The chain has TRBV27 and TRBJ2-3; 10 positions match TRBD2. CDR1 is MNHEY and CDR2 is SMNVEV in the germline V gene (reference sequence). The CDR3 covers 15 residues. V shed 7 bases and J 8 bases; nucleotides not matched to a gene: 12. Written as DNA, the CDR3 is TGTGCCAGCACCGTCAAGCGGGGGGGGCACGTTACGCAGTATTTT. Translating gives CASTVKRGGHVTQYF.

This clone was recorded only once. The V gene is TRBV10-3, the J gene TRBJ2-1, with a tentative D call TRBD1 (6 bases). V was clipped by 9 bases and J by 3 bases, with 15 bases between them. This CDR3 comprises 14 residues. The germline V gene encodes CDR1 ENHRY and CDR2 SYGVKD. CDR3 loop: CAISGGRGYNEQFF. As DNA, the CDR3 is TGTGCCATTTCAGGCGGCAGGGGCTACAATGAGCAGTTCTTC.

The chain uses TRBV28 and TRBJ1-3; 7 nucleotides agree with TRBD1. CDR3 length equals 16 residues. With V trimmed by 6 bases and J by 1 base, 9 bases remained unmatched. From germline, CDR1 is MDHEN and CDR2 SYDVKM. The CDR3 loop reads CASSIGTALSGNTIYF. For the CDR3, the DNA is TGTGCCAGCAGCATAGGGACAGCATTATCTGGAAACACCATATATTTT.

The V gene is TRBV7-9, the J gene TRBJ2-3; 12 bases match TRBD2. Germline V gene sequence: CDR1 SEHNR, CDR2 FQNEAQ (reference sequence). CDR3 size: 18 residues. The V segment lost 2 bases and the J segment 1 base; nucleotides outside the gene matches: 7. CDR3 in DNA: TGTGCCAGCAGCTTAATCCTAGCGGGAGGGAGTGGCACAGATACGCAGTATTTT. This sequence encodes CASSLILAGGSGTDTQYF.

The chain recombines TRBV5-4 with TRBJ2-1, with D possibly TRBD2 on 6 matching bases. The CDR3 is 16 amino acids. Germline V lookup: CDR1 SGHNT, CDR2 YYREEE (reference sequence). The V end lost 4 bases, the J end lost 4 bases, and 18 bases lay between the germline ends. The CDR3 DNA reads as TGTGCCAGCAGCCCAAAGGGACTGTATCCGTACAATGAGCAGTTCTTC. Translating gives CASSPKGLYPYNEQFF. Complete variable domain (other parts from reference TRBV5-4 and TRBJ2-1): ETGVTQSPTHLIKTRGQQVTLRCSSQSGHNTVSWYQQALGQGPQFIFQYYREEENGRGNFPPRFSGLQFPNYSSELNVNALELDDSALYLCASSPKGLYPYNEQFFGPGTRLTVL.

The chain uses TRBV4-1 and TRBJ2-5; 8 positions agree with TRBD1. The CDR3 has 15 residues. The germline V gene encodes CDR1 MGHRA and CDR2 YSYEKL. V shed 4 bases, J shed 1 base, and the junction held 5 bases outside the gene matches. The CDR3 here is CASSLVGTGQETQYF. In DNA, the CDR3 is TGCGCCAGCAGCCTCGTCGGGACAGGCCAAGAGACCCAGTACTTC.

This rearrangement joins TRBV9 to TRBJ2-2; TRBD1 might be the D (5 bases). The CDR3 loop spans 15 amino acids. From germline, CDR1 is SGDLS and CDR2 YYNGEE. V lost 4 bases, J lost 4 bases, and 14 bases lay in between. CDR3 protein: CASSPQGQVTGELFF. CDR3 DNA sequence: TGTGCCAGCAGCCCTCAAGGACAAGTCACCGGGGAGCTGTTTTTT.

The gene calls are TRBV4-1 and TRBJ1-5, with D uncertain. V shed 1 base and J shed 5 bases, with 12 bases lying between them. CDR3 length equals 15 residues. Germline V gene sequence: CDR1 MGHRA, CDR2 YSYEKL. The CDR3 DNA reads as TGCGCCAGCAGCCAAGTCGAGGCCCCACATCAGCCCCAGCATTTT. Its translation is CASSQVEAPHQPQHF.

This clone has a single count. V and J are TRBV6-5 and TRBJ1-1, with D hard to call. This CDR3 is built from 14 residues. In germline, CDR1 is MNHEY, CDR2 SVGAGI. V was trimmed by 6 bases and J by 5 bases, leaving 16 bases between them. Written as DNA, the CDR3 is TGTGCCAGCAGCCGAACCGGGTCGGAGACTGAAGCTTTCTTT. Translation: CASSRTGSETEAFF.

The chain has TRBV7-9 and TRBJ2-5, with D unclear. The V and J ends lost 5 bases and 5 bases respectively, with 9 bases between them. The CDR3 is 12 amino acids. Germline V gene lookup returns CDR1 SEHNR and CDR2 FQNEAQ (reference sequence). The CDR3 here is CASSRFGETQYF. The CDR3 DNA follows: TGTGCCAGCAGCCGTTTTGGCGAGACCCAGTACTTC.